Below are 2 T cell receptor beta chains sequenced from a single sample in a study of blood T cell repertoires in COVID-19. Clones were read by immunoSEQ multiplex PCR, and TCRdb kept only the in-frame ones, dropping some. The sample shows some 90,000 clones, about 80% of them seen only once. The sample was peripheral blood. These TCRs come from a woman aged 70-85 years with acute or convalescent COVID-19.

The chain has TRBV28 and TRBJ2-7; no reliable D call. The germline gives CDR1 MDHEN, CDR2 SYDVKM. Trimming removed 2 bases from V and 9 bases from J, with 20 bases in between. The CDR3 length is 15 residues. CDR3 DNA sequence: TGTGCCAGCAGTTTACAGACTTCCCTACCATTTAGGCAGTACTTC. Translated: CASSLQTSLPFRQYF.

The chain is built from TRBV19 and TRBJ1-4, with D possibly being TRBD1 (5 bases). The CDR3 spans 14 residues. V was shortened by 2 bases and J by 6 bases, with 10 bases between the two germline ends. Germline V CDR1 and CDR2: LNHDA, SQIVND (reference sequence). The CDR3 nucleotides are TGTGCCAGTAGTATAAGGGGCGCTGATGAAAAACTGTTTTTT. This sequence encodes CASSIRGADEKLFF.